This is a list of T cell receptor beta chains from one sample in a study of brain T cells in children with intractable seizures. Here immunoSEQ multiplex PCR was the method, and the copy in TCRdb shows in-frame clones only, minus some. Of fewer than 50,000 clones in the sample, around nine tenths were seen once. Source: peripheral blood, taken at surgery. The receptors stem from a girl aged 2 to 10 with tuberous sclerosis and intractable seizures. Both conserved end residues are trimmed from each CDR3. D genes are given only for firm matches.

J gene: TRBJ2-7; D gene: TRBD2; V gene: TRBV3-1/TRBV3-2; CDR3 protein: ASSQALAGGIEQY
J gene: TRBJ1-2; D gene: TRBD1; V gene: TRBV6-4; CDR3 protein: ASSDRPGQGAEGYT
J gene: TRBJ1-3; D gene: .; V gene: TRBV5-1; CDR3 protein: ASSQWSSGNTIY
J gene: TRBJ2-5; D gene: TRBD2; V gene: TRBV7-3; CDR3 protein: ASSLTGGVQETQY
J gene: TRBJ1-1; D gene: TRBD1; V gene: TRBV3-1/TRBV3-2; CDR3 protein: ASSPRTGIQPEAF
J gene: TRBJ1-5; D gene: TRBD1; V gene: TRBV5-4; CDR3 protein: ASSRDRGFDQPQH
J gene: TRBJ1-2; D gene: TRBD1; V gene: TRBV9; CDR3 protein: ASSVAYRTGASYGYT
J gene: TRBJ1-1; D gene: .; V gene: TRBV11-2; CDR3 protein: ASSLRRNTEAF
J gene: TRBJ1-1; D gene: .; V gene: TRBV5-5; CDR3 protein: ASSLRVPGTEAF
J gene: TRBJ1-6; D gene: .; V gene: TRBV2; CDR3 protein: ASSDRHPSSYNSPLH
J gene: TRBJ2-1; D gene: .; V gene: TRBV27; CDR3 protein: ASSFSPTSTQF
J gene: TRBJ1-5; D gene: TRBD1; V gene: TRBV6-4; CDR3 protein: ASRTGRSNQPQH
J gene: TRBJ1-5; D gene: .; V gene: TRBV2; CDR3 protein: ASRQNNQPQH
J gene: TRBJ2-3; D gene: TRBD2; V gene: TRBV7-3; CDR3 protein: ASSLTVAGGLNTQY
J gene: TRBJ2-2; D gene: TRBD2; V gene: TRBV5-1; CDR3 protein: ASSLAVPSGDTGELF
J gene: TRBJ1-1; D gene: TRBD1; V gene: TRBV11-3; CDR3 protein: ASSSRRDSEAF
J gene: TRBJ2-7; D gene: .; V gene: TRBV5-4; CDR3 protein: ASSLNRGAGSYEQY
J gene: TRBJ2-3; D gene: .; V gene: TRBV21-1; CDR3 protein: ASNLAKGSRATDTQY
J gene: TRBJ1-1; D gene: .; V gene: TRBV27; CDR3 protein: ASSPKGGDTEAF
J gene: TRBJ2-7; D gene: TRBD1; V gene: TRBV6-5; CDR3 protein: ASGGTGANSYEQY
J gene: TRBJ2-3; D gene: TRBD1; V gene: TRBV6-1; CDR3 protein: ASSERLFGTGEDTQY
J gene: TRBJ2-5; D gene: .; V gene: TRBV3-1/TRBV3-2; CDR3 protein: ASSPGGRETQY
J gene: TRBJ1-3; D gene: TRBD1; V gene: TRBV9; CDR3 protein: ASSVAGLTGVAGNTIY
J gene: TRBJ1-2; D gene: .; V gene: TRBV12-3/TRBV12-4; CDR3 protein: ASSWDNYGYT
J gene: TRBJ2-7; D gene: TRBD2; V gene: TRBV12-5; CDR3 protein: ASGIQIRTSGVYEQY
J gene: TRBJ2-1; D gene: TRBD1; V gene: TRBV10-3; CDR3 protein: AISPGGRNEQF
J gene: TRBJ1-3; D gene: .; V gene: TRBV2; CDR3 protein: ASSEGPGSYAGNTIY
J gene: TRBJ2-3; D gene: TRBD2; V gene: TRBV11-1; CDR3 protein: ASSFASGGAGDTQY
J gene: TRBJ1-5; D gene: .; V gene: TRBV15; CDR3 protein: ATSRFGGPGNQPQH
J gene: TRBJ1-2; D gene: TRBD1; V gene: TRBV6-5; CDR3 protein: ASRKTGGGGYT
J gene: TRBJ2-1; D gene: TRBD2; V gene: TRBV19; CDR3 protein: ASSIRAGAYNEQF
J gene: TRBJ2-3; D gene: TRBD1; V gene: TRBV10-1; CDR3 protein: ASSELGGSLTDTQY
J gene: TRBJ2-4; D gene: .; V gene: TRBV5-1; CDR3 protein: ASSSQAENIQY
J gene: TRBJ2-7; D gene: TRBD2; V gene: TRBV3-1/TRBV3-2; CDR3 protein: ASSQDQAGGLYEQY
J gene: TRBJ2-1; D gene: TRBD2; V gene: TRBV5-4; CDR3 protein: ASSLLKLAGNYNEQF
J gene: TRBJ1-2; D gene: .; V gene: TRBV2; CDR3 protein: ASTTGRGSYGYT
J gene: TRBJ1-2; D gene: .; V gene: TRBV10-3; CDR3 protein: AISESNRDGYT
J gene: TRBJ1-6; D gene: TRBD1; V gene: TRBV2; CDR3 protein: ASKYRGQSPLH
J gene: TRBJ1-2; D gene: TRBD1; V gene: TRBV27; CDR3 protein: ASSLSIKLDRGWGLYGYT
J gene: TRBJ2-7; D gene: .; V gene: TRBV3-1/TRBV3-2; CDR3 protein: ASSQMGDEQY